This T cell receptor (beta chain) was recovered during a study of blood T cell repertoires in COVID-19. Study context: The samples span acute and convalescent COVID-19 from the United States, Italy and Spain. PBMCs, B-cell-depleted T cells, or T cells provided the cDNA or gDNA that made up the material.

In the authors' methods: Amplifying reference gene primers gave estimates of nucleated cell counts. The assay was immunoSEQ multiplex PCR, and TCRdb's table has in-frame clones only and misses some. Clone size and V and J calls were adopted from that table, with D and trimming inferred from the DNA. The table has 100,000 to 130,000 clones, 60% to 85% seen once. Trimming took off 1 base at V and 4 bases at J, with 4 bases between the two ends. Germline values: CDR1 SGHVS, CDR2 FQNEAQ. The CDR3 contains 12 residues. Sequencing used peripheral blood. The chain links TRBV7-8 to TRBJ2-5, with D uncertain. The receptor's source is a middle-aged woman with acute or convalescent COVID-19. CDR3: CASSLVRETQYF. CDR3 sequence (DNA): TGTGCCAGCAGCTTAGTGAGAGAGACCCAGTACTTC.